This T cell receptor (beta chain) was sequenced during a study of CD8 T cell repertoires and HIV-1 epitope variants. Study details: Epitopes were three Gag families plus Nef HW9 and YT9. 1M T cells were kept uncultured as a baseline.

Study-wide findings and caveats: Of eight or nine antigen-specific beta clonotypes, about six appeared to cross-react with escape variants.

Method: immunoSEQ multiplex PCR; TCRdb's copy keeps in-frame clones and lacks some. In the table there are 5,400 or so clones, around 66% of which are singletons. V was trimmed by 1 base and J by 5 bases, leaving 13 bases between them. The germline gives CDR1 SGHNT, CDR2 YYREEE (reference sequence). The CDR3 covers 15 residues. Notes on this clone: What it binds is unknown.

The specimen sequenced was cultured CD8+ T cells derived from PBMCs. This chain uses TRBV5-4 with TRBJ1-5; D not certain. The receptor's source is a male donor with HIV. The CDR3 loop reads CASSLWAEEDQPQHF. The CDR3 DNA reads as TGTGCCAGCAGCTTGTGGGCGGAGGAGGATCAGCCCCAGCATTTT.